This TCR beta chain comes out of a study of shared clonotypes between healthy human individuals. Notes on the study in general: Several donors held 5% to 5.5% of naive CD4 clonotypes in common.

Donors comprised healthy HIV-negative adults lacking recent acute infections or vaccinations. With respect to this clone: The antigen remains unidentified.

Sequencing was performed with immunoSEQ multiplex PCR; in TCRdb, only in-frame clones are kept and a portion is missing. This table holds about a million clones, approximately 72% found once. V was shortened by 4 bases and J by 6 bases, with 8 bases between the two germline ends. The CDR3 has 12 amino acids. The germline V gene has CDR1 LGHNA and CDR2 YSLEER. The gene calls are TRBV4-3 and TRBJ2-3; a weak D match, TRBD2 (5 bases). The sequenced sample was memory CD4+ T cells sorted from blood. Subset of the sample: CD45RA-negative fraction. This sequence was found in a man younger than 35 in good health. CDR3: CASSPGSDTQYF. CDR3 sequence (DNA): TGCGCCAGCAGCCCGGGGTCGGATACGCAGTATTTT.